Listed below are T cell receptor beta chains from one sample, sequenced in a study of blood T cell repertoires in COVID-19. TCRdb's copy holds only in-frame clones and misses some; the assay was immunoSEQ multiplex PCR. Among approximately 200,000 clones listed, 65% to 85% were seen once. Material: PBMCs or T cells enriched from blood (not recorded which). These receptors originate from a middle-aged woman with acute COVID-19. CDR3s include the opening cysteine and the closing phenylalanine or tryptophan. Not every row has a clone size; where given, it reads once, few, many or a size class.

j_gene: TRBJ1-1; abundance: few; v_gene: TRBV11-3; CDR3aa: CASSLETGGARTEAFF
j_gene: TRBJ2-5; abundance: -; v_gene: TRBV25-1; CDR3aa: CASGGTSSETQYF
j_gene: TRBJ2-2; abundance: -; v_gene: TRBV3-1/TRBV3-2; CDR3aa: CASSQGRTNTGELFF
j_gene: TRBJ2-1; abundance: -; v_gene: TRBV3-1/TRBV3-2; CDR3aa: CASSQGQGLGNEQFF
j_gene: TRBJ2-7; abundance: -; v_gene: TRBV27; CDR3aa: CASSFGGVHRPTYEQYF
j_gene: TRBJ1-2; abundance: -; v_gene: TRBV27; CDR3aa: CASSFFPGADGYTF
j_gene: TRBJ2-7; abundance: few; v_gene: TRBV13; CDR3aa: CASRSTGSSYEQYF
j_gene: TRBJ2-1; abundance: -; v_gene: TRBV5-1; CDR3aa: CASSENRRGTGEQFF
j_gene: TRBJ2-7; abundance: -; v_gene: TRBV19; CDR3aa: CASSIRETSGDYEQYF
j_gene: TRBJ1-1; abundance: once; v_gene: TRBV29-1; CDR3aa: CSVEDRAGANTEAFF
j_gene: TRBJ2-3; abundance: -; v_gene: TRBV4-3; CDR3aa: CASSQGLQTDTQYF
j_gene: TRBJ1-6; abundance: -; v_gene: TRBV5-4; CDR3aa: CASSTDRAYNSPLHF
j_gene: TRBJ1-6; abundance: -; v_gene: TRBV3-1/TRBV3-2; CDR3aa: CASRLGGRDSPLHF
j_gene: TRBJ1-1; abundance: -; v_gene: TRBV7-6; CDR3aa: CASTLQTANTEAFF